This T cell receptor (beta chain) was obtained from a study of T cell responses to AZD1222 COVID-19 vaccine. Study results and caveats: Dominant at 160-218 and 743-854, vaccine-associated CD4 TCRs also spanned spike. The donor group comprised mostly white British people and more females; the analysis possibly underestimated clonal diversity. The study identified only a handful of AZD1222 recipients as seropositive at baseline.

A remark on this clone: Antigen: not known.

Using immunoSEQ multiplex PCR, the repertoire was profiled, and TCRdb retains in-frame clones only, with some absent. The profile shows around 78,000 clones, roughly nine tenths of them singletons. The CDR3 covers 15 residues. V lost 3 bases and J lost 7; bases outside the gene matches: 5. The germline V gene has CDR1 LGHDT and CDR2 YNNKEL (reference sequence). The sequence derives from an adult in good health. V gene TRBV3-1 (or the pseudogene TRBV3-2) combines with J gene TRBJ2-1, with 11 bases aligning to TRBD2. The material was peripheral blood, obtained on day 0 of AZD1222 vaccination. DNA for the CDR3: TGTGCCAGCAGCCAGACTAGCGGGGTTTTGAATGAGCAGTTCTTC. Its protein product is CASSQTSGVLNEQFF.